This T cell receptor beta chain originates from a study of molecular identifiers for immune sequencing clone quantification. There are many counts of this clonotype. Its specificity is not known. This CDR3 has 15 residues. The germline V and J ends were trimmed by 1 base and 9 bases, with 21 bases remaining between them. Germline-derived CDR1 and CDR2 are DFQATT and SNEGSKA (reference sequence). When naive CD8 T cells were sorted, they were gated as CD8+CD4-CCR7+CD45RA+. Library preparation followed earlier protocols using designated TCR primers. MiXCR, applied by TCRdb to the PCR reads, yields one record per CDR3 protein. Here the sample spans 60,000 to 70,000 distinct CDR3 sequences, around 17% being singletons. Points from the study as a whole: Whereas clones above 20 RNA copies held under 1% of naive-cell molecules, they held over 97% of effector molecules. Sharing of a barcode by identical TCR molecules could cause highly expanded clone sizes to be underestimated.

V usage is TRBV20-1 and J usage is TRBJ2-5; D is perhaps TRBD2 (5 bases). The receptor comes from a human donor in good health. Some libraries in this study had Jurkat cell RNA spiked in. Sequencing used naive CD8+ T cells from blood, with Jurkat cell RNA spiked in. Documented subset: FACS-sorted CD8+CD4-CCR7+CD45RA+ naive T cells. CDR3 bases: TGCAGTGCTAGAGTCCTCCTCTTGGGAGAACCATCCCAGTACTTC. Translated: CSARVLLLGEPSQYF.